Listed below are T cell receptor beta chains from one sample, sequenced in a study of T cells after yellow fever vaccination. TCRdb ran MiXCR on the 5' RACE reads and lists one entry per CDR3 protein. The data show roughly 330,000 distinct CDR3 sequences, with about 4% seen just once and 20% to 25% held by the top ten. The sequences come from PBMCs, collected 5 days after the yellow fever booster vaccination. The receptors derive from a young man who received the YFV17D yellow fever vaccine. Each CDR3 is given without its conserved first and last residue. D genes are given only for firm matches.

cdr3_aa: ASRRDRGLAYEQY
cdr3_length: 13
v_call: TRBV12-3/TRBV12-4
d_call: TRBD1

cdr3_aa: ASSLVSTDTQY
cdr3_length: 11
v_call: TRBV7-2
d_call: .

cdr3_aa: ASTRSGATEAF
cdr3_length: 11
v_call: TRBV19
d_call: .

cdr3_aa: ASTGGAGSYNEQF
cdr3_length: 13
v_call: TRBV7-9
d_call: TRBD2

cdr3_aa: SARSGLLNTEAF
cdr3_length: 12
v_call: TRBV20-1
d_call: .

cdr3_aa: ASSHESDTLHTDTQY
cdr3_length: 15
v_call: TRBV7-8
d_call: .

cdr3_aa: ASSLGPDYEQY
cdr3_length: 11
v_call: TRBV5-1
d_call: .

cdr3_aa: ASSYTSYNEQF
cdr3_length: 11
v_call: TRBV6-2/TRBV6-3
d_call: .

cdr3_aa: SVQPRPGAVGETQY
cdr3_length: 14
v_call: TRBV29-1
d_call: .

cdr3_aa: ASSQSGDSPLH
cdr3_length: 11
v_call: TRBV18
d_call: .

cdr3_aa: LCRQGKGTETQY
cdr3_length: 12
v_call: TRBV29-1
d_call: TRBD1

cdr3_aa: ASSFSAPSGELF
cdr3_length: 12
v_call: TRBV11-3
d_call: .

cdr3_aa: ASSGRLSGNTIY
cdr3_length: 12
v_call: TRBV7-2
d_call: .

cdr3_aa: ASSPYPDRVVDGYT
cdr3_length: 14
v_call: TRBV27
d_call: TRBD1

cdr3_aa: SVNRGRNSYNEQF
cdr3_length: 13
v_call: TRBV29-1
d_call: TRBD1

cdr3_aa: ASSARQTIYQETQY
cdr3_length: 14
v_call: TRBV28
d_call: .

cdr3_aa: ATSGANVLT
cdr3_length: 9
v_call: TRBV6-2/TRBV6-3
d_call: .

cdr3_aa: ASSSSRQGEETQY
cdr3_length: 13
v_call: TRBV12-3/TRBV12-4
d_call: TRBD1

cdr3_aa: ASSQDGGVGYSNQPQH
cdr3_length: 16
v_call: TRBV4-1
d_call: .

cdr3_aa: SARGSTGGNEKLF
cdr3_length: 13
v_call: TRBV20-1
d_call: TRBD1

cdr3_aa: ASSFGGLNEKLF
cdr3_length: 12
v_call: TRBV12-3/TRBV12-4
d_call: .

cdr3_aa: STHREGNEKLF
cdr3_length: 11
v_call: TRBV20-1
d_call: .

cdr3_aa: ASSYLGRSQYEQY
cdr3_length: 13
v_call: TRBV6-2/TRBV6-3
d_call: .

cdr3_aa: ASSWDSGGSYEQY
cdr3_length: 13
v_call: TRBV5-1
d_call: TRBD2

cdr3_aa: ASSVTSGGGEQF
cdr3_length: 12
v_call: TRBV5-6
d_call: TRBD2

cdr3_aa: ASSLREWGYGYT
cdr3_length: 12
v_call: TRBV5-5
d_call: .

cdr3_aa: ASSPGDRLSYGYT
cdr3_length: 13
v_call: TRBV7-6
d_call: TRBD1

cdr3_aa: SARAGGPNQPQH
cdr3_length: 12
v_call: TRBV20-1
d_call: .

cdr3_aa: ASSHHRWGGFSYEQY
cdr3_length: 15
v_call: TRBV3-1
d_call: .

cdr3_aa: ARSVPISSYNEQF
cdr3_length: 13
v_call: TRBV6-4
d_call: .

cdr3_aa: RGTGIGSYGYT
cdr3_length: 11
v_call: TRBV20-1
d_call: TRBD1

cdr3_aa: ASTNPAGELF
cdr3_length: 10
v_call: TRBV5-1
d_call: .

cdr3_aa: SVDKGSGGNTDTQY
cdr3_length: 14
v_call: TRBV29-1
d_call: TRBD2

cdr3_aa: ASSARTGGRNEKLF
cdr3_length: 14
v_call: TRBV9
d_call: TRBD1

cdr3_aa: ASRSLQGASTEAF
cdr3_length: 13
v_call: TRBV12-3/TRBV12-4
d_call: .

cdr3_aa: ASSRFEASATNEKLF
cdr3_length: 15
v_call: TRBV18
d_call: .

cdr3_aa: ASSISGYQETQY
cdr3_length: 12
v_call: TRBV5-1
d_call: .

cdr3_aa: ASKRGELNTEAF
cdr3_length: 12
v_call: TRBV6-5
d_call: .

cdr3_aa: ASSFYGKGSPLH
cdr3_length: 12
v_call: TRBV7-2
d_call: .

cdr3_aa: ASSRTIGQETQY
cdr3_length: 12
v_call: TRBV7-6
d_call: .

cdr3_aa: ASNAVGGRSDTEAF
cdr3_length: 14
v_call: TRBV6-5
d_call: .

cdr3_aa: ASSGGQVWGDTQY
cdr3_length: 13
v_call: TRBV7-9
d_call: .

cdr3_aa: ASSRRDFQETQY
cdr3_length: 12
v_call: TRBV3-1
d_call: .

cdr3_aa: ASSQRTANTGELF
cdr3_length: 13
v_call: TRBV7-3
d_call: .

cdr3_aa: ASSLVPNQPQH
cdr3_length: 11
v_call: TRBV28
d_call: .

cdr3_aa: SVNVGANTEAF
cdr3_length: 11
v_call: TRBV20-1
d_call: .

cdr3_aa: ASSPTQPTRDTQY
cdr3_length: 13
v_call: TRBV18
d_call: .

cdr3_aa: ASRDSSGDMGAGELF
cdr3_length: 15
v_call: TRBV5-1
d_call: .

cdr3_aa: ASSLMAEGLKEAF
cdr3_length: 13
v_call: TRBV11-2
d_call: .

cdr3_aa: ASRLGGGETQY
cdr3_length: 11
v_call: TRBV12-3/TRBV12-4
d_call: .

cdr3_aa: SATVGPYNSPLH
cdr3_length: 12
v_call: TRBV20-1
d_call: .

cdr3_aa: ASSSYRVNTEAF
cdr3_length: 12
v_call: TRBV5-1
d_call: .

cdr3_aa: SAVPLGEQF
cdr3_length: 9
v_call: TRBV20-1
d_call: .

cdr3_aa: ASSVGSTYEQY
cdr3_length: 11
v_call: TRBV7-6
d_call: .

cdr3_aa: ASSYSTGAGNTEAF
cdr3_length: 14
v_call: TRBV6-5
d_call: .